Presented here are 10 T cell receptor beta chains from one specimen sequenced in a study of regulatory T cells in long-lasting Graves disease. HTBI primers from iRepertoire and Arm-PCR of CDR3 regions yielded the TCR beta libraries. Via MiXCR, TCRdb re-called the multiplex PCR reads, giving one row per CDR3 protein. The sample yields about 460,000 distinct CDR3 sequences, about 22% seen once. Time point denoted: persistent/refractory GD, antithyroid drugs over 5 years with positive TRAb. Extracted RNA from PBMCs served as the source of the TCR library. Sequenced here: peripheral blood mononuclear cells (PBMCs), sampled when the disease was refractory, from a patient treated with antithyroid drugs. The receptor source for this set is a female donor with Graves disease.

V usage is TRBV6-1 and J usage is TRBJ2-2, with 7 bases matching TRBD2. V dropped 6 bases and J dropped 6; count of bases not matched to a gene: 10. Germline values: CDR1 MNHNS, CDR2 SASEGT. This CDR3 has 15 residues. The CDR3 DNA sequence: TGTGCCAGCAGCAAATTGGGGGGGGTGGCCGGGGAGCTGTTTTTT. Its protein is CASSKLGGVAGELFF.

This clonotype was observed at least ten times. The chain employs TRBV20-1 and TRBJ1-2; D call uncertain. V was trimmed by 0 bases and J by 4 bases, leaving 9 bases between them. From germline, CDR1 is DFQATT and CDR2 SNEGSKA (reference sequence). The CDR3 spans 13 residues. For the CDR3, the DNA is TGCAGTGCTAGAGATGAGGCCACCTATGGCTACACCTTC. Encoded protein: CSARDEATYGYTF.

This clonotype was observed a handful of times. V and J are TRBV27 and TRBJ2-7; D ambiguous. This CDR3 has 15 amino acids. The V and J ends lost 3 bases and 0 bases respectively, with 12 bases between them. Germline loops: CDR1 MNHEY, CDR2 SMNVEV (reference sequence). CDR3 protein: CASSFRVSSSYEQYF. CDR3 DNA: TGTGCCAGCAGTTTTCGGGTCTCAAGCTCCTACGAGCAGTACTTC.

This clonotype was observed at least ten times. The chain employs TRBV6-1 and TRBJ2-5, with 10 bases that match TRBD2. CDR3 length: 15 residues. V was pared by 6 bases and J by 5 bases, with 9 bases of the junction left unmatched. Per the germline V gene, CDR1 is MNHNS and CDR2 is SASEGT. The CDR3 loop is CASRGLAAYRETQYF. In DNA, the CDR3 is TGTGCCAGCAGAGGACTAGCGGCCTATCGGGAGACCCAGTACTTC.

The CDR3 DNA reads TGCGCCAGCAGCTTGGTGGGAGGTCCTATCCCTGAAGCTTTCTTT. Protein: CASSLVGGPIPEAFF. This chain joins TRBV5-1 and TRBJ1-1, with unresolved D. Germline values: CDR1 SGHRS, CDR2 YFSETQ. Trimming cost V 0 bases and J 6 bases, with 15 bases left between them. The CDR3 covers 15 residues. The complete variable domain, with remaining parts taken from reference TRBV5-1 and TRBJ1-1, reads KAGVTQTPRYLIKTRGQQVTLSCSPISGHRSVSWYQQTPGQGLQFLFEYFSETQRNKGNFPGRFSGRQFSNSRSEMNVSTLELGDSALYLCASSLVGGPIPEAFFGQGTRLTVV.

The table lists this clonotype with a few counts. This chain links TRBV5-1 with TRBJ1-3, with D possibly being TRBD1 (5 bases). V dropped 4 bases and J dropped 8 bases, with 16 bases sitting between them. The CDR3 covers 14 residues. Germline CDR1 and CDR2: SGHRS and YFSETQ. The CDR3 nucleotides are TGCGCCAGCAGCATCGGGACCTGGGCGGACACCATATATTTT. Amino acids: CASSIGTWADTIYF.

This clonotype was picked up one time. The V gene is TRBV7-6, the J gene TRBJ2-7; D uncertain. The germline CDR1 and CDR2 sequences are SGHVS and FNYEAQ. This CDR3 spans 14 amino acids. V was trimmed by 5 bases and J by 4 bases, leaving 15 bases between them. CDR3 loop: CASSPRSGIYEQYF. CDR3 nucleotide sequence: TGTGCCAGCAGCCCCCGGAGTGGGATATACGAGCAGTACTTC.

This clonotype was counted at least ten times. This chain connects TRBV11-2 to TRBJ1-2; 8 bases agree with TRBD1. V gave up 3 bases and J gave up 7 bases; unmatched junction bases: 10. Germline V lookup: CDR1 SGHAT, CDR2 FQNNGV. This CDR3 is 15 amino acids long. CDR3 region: CASSFARTGPTGYTF. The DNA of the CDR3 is TGTGCCAGCAGCTTCGCCCGGACAGGGCCTACTGGCTACACCTTC.

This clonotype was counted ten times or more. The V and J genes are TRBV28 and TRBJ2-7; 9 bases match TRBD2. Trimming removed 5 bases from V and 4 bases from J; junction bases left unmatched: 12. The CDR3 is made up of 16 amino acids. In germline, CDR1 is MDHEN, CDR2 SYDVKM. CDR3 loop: CASSPLGLATNYEQYF. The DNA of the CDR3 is TGTGCCAGCAGTCCCCTGGGACTAGCTACCAATTACGAGCAGTACTTC.

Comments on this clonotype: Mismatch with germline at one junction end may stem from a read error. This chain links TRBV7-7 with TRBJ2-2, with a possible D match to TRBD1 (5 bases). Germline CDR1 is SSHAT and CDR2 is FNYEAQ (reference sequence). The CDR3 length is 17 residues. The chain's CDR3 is CASSVSDTTGNTGELFF. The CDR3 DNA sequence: TGTGCTAGCAGCGTAAGTGACACCACAGGCAACACCGGGGAGCTGTTTTTT.